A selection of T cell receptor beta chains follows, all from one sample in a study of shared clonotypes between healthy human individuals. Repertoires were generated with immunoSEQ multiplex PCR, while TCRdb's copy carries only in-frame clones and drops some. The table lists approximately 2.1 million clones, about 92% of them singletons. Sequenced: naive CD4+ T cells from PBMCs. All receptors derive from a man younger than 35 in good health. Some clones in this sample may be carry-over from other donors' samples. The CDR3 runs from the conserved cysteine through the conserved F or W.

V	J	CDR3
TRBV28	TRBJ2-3	CASGGGADTQYF
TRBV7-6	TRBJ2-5	CASSPGLADQETQYF
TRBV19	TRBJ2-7	CASRERELSGEQYF
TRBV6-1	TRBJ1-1	CASSELQGEAFF
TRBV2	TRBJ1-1	CASSEGRGKAFF
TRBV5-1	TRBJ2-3	CASSFKREGEDTQYF
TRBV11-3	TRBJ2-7	CASGRDSYEQYF
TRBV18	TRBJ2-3	CASSPTSGRTDTQYF
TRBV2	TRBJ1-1	CASSDTMNTEAFF
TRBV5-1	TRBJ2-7	CASSLVAGGGYEQYF
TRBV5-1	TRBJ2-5	CASSFPSAETQYF
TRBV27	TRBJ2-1	CASTLRKGANEQFF
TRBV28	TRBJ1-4	CASSLPRGINEKLFF
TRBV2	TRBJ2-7	CASSGTGTGSYYEQYF
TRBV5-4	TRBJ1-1	CASSLPRALNTEAFF
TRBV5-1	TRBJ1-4	CASSPGDPDVSNEKLFF
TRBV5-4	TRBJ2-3	CASSLGQGRTDTQYF
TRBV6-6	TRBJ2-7	CASNRGQAEQYF
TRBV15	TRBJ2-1	CATSGFLLAGGPREQFF
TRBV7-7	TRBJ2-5	CASSQTPGGETQYF
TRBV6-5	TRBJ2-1	CASSELAGTYNEQFF
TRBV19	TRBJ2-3	CASSIRQTDTQYF
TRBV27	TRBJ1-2	CACSLRGGYGYTF
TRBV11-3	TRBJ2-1	CASSGPGQESYNEQFF
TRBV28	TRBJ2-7	CASSLVGGGEQYF
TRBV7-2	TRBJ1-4	CASTRTREEKLFF
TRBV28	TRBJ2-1	CASSTVAGVSYNEQFF